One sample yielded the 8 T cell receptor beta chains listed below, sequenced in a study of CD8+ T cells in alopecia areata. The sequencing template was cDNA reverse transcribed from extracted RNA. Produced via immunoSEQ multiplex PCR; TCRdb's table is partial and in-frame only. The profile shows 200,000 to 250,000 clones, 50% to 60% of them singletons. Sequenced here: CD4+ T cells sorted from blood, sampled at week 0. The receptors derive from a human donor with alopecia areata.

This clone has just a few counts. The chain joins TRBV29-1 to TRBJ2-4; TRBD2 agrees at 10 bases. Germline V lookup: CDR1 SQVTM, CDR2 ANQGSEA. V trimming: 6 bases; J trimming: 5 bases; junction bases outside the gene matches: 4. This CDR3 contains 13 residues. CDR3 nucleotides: TGCAGCGTAGGAGGACTAGCGGAAAACATTCAGTACTTC. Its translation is CSVGGLAENIQYF. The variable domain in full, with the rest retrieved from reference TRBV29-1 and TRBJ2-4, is SAVISQKPSRDICQRGTSLTIQCQVDSQVTMMFWYRQQPGQSLTLIATANQGSEATYESGFVIDKFPISRPNLTFSTLTVSNMSPEDSSIYLCSVGGLAENIQYFGAGTRLSVL.

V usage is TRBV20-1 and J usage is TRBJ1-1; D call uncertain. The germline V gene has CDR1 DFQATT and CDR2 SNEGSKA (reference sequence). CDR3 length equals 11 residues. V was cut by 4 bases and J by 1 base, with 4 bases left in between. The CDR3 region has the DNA TGCAGTGCTATATCGAACACTGAAGCTTTCTTT. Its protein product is CSAISNTEAFF.

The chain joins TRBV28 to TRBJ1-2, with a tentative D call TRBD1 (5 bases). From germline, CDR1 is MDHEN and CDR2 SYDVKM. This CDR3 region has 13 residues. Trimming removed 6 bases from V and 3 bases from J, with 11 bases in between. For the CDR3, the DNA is TGTGCCAGCAGCCCACGGGACCACTATGGCTACACCTTC. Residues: CASSPRDHYGYTF.

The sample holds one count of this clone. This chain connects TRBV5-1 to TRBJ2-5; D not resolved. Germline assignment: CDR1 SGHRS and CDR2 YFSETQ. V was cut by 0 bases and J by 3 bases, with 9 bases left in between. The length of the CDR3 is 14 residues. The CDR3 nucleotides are TGCGCCAGCAGCTTGGTGGATGGGGAAGAGACCCAGTACTTC. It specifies CASSLVDGEETQYF.

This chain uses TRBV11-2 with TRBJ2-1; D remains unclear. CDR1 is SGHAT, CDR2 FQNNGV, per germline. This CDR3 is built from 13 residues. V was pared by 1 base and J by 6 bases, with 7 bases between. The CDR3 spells CASSLVGPNEQFF. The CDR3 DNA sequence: TGTGCCAGCAGCTTAGTGGGCCCCAATGAGCAGTTCTTC.

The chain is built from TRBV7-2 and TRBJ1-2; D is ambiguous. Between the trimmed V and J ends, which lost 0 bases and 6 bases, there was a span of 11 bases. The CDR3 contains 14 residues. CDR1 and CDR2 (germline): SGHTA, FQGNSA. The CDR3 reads CASSLASGVDGYTF. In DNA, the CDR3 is TGTGCCAGCAGCTTAGCGTCTGGGGTTGATGGCTACACCTTC.

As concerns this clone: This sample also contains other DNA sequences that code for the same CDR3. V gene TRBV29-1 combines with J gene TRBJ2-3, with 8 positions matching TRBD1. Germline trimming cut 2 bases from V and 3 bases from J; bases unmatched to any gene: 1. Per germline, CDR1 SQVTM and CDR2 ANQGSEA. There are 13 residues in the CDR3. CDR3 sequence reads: CSVERQGTDTQYF. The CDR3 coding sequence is TGCAGCGTTGAACGACAGGGGACAGATACGCAGTATTTT.

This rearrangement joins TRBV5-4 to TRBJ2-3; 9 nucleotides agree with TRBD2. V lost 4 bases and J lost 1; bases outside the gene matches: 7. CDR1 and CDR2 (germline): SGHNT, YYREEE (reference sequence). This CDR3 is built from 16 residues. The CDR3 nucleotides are TGTGCCAGCAGCCTACCGGGACTAGCTGGCACAGATACGCAGTATTTT. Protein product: CASSLPGLAGTDTQYF.